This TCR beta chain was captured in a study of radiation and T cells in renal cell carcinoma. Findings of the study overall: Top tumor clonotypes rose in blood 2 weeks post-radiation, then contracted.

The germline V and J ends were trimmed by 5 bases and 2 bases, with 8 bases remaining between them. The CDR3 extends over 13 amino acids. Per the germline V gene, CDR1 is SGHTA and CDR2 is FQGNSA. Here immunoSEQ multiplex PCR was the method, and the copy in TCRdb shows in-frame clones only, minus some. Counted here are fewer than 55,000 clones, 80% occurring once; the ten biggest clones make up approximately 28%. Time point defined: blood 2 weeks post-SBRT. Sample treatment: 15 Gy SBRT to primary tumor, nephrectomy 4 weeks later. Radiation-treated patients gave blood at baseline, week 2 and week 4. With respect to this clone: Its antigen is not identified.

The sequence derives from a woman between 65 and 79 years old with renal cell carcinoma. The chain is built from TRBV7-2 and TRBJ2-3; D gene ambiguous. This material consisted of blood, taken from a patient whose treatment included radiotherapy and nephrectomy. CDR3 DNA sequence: TGTGCCAGCAGCGGACGGACCACAGATACGCAGTATTTT. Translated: CASSGRTTDTQYF.